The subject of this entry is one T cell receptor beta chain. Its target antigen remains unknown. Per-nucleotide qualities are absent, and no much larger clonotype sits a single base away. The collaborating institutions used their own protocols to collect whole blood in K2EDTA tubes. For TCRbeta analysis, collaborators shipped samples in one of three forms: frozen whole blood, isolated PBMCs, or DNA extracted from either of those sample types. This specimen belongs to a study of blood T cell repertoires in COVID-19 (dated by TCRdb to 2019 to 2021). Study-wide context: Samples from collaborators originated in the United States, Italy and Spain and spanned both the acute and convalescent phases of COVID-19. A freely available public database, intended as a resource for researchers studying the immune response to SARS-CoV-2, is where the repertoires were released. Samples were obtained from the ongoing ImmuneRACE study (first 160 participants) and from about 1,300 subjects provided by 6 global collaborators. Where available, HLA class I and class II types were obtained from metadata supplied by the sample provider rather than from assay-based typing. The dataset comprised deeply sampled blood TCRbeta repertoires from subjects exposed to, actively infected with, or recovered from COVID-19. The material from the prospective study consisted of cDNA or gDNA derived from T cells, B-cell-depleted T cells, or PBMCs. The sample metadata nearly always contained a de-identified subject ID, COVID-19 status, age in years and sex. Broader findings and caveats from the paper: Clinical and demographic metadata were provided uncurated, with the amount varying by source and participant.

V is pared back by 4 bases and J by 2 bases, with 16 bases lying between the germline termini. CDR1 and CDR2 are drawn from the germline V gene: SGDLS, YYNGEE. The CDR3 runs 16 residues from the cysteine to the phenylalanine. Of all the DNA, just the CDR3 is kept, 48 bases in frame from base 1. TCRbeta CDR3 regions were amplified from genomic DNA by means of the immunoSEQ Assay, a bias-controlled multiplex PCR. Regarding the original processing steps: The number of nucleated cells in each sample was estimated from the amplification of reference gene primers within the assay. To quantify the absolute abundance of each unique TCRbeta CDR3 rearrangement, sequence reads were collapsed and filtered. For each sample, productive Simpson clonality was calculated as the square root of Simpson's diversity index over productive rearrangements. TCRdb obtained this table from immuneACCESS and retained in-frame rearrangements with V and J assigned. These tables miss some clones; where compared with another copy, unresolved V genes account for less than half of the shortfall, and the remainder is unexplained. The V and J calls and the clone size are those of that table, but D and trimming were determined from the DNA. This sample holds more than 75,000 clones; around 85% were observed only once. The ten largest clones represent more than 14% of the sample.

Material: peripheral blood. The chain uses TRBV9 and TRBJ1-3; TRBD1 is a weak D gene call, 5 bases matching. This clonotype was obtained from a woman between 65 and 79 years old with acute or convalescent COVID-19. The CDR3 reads CASSTKNRGAGNTIYF. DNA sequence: TGTGCCAGCAGCACAAAGAACCGGGGGGCTGGAAACACCATATATTTT.